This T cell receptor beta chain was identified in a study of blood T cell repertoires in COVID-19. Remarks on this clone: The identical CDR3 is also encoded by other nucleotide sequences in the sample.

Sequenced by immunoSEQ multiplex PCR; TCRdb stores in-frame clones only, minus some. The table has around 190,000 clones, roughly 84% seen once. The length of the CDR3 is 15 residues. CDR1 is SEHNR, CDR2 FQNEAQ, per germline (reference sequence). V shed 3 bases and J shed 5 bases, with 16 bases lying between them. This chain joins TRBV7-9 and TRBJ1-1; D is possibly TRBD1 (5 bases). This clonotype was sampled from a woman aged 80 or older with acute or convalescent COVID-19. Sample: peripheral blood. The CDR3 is CASSFTVRVGTEAFF. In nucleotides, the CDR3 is TGTGCCAGCAGCTTCACAGTCAGGGTTGGTACTGAAGCTTTCTTT.